This passage covers 8 T cell receptor beta chains from one sample sequenced in a study of vaccination and CD4 T cells after COVID-19. Sequencing of the DNA from cultured CD4+ T cells was carried out with the Oncomine TCR Beta short-read assay. TCRdb re-called the PCR reads through MiXCR, storing one row per CDR3 protein. The table has fewer than 9,000 distinct CDR3 sequences, around 39% seen once. Regarding treatment: approximately nine-day PBMC culture with coronavirus spike peptide pools or control peptides (ViraFEST assay). Gathering of the CD4+ T cells, from the unexposed donor, took place before the COVID-19 pandemic (2011-2018). These receptors' antigens are unknown. Sequenced material: CD4+ T cells from blood, cultured in vitro. These receptor sequences come from a human donor in good health.

Only a few counts were recorded for this clonotype. The genes are TRBV6-1 and TRBJ2-2; D gene unclear. Germline CDR1 is MNHNS and CDR2 is SASEGT. V lost 6 bases and J lost 4, with 6 bases in between. The CDR3 has 12 amino acids. The CDR3 sequence: CASSTRTGELFF. CDR3 in DNA: TGTGCCAGCAGCACACGCACCGGGGAGCTGTTTTTT.

V usage is TRBV6-5 and J usage is TRBJ1-1; no firm D call. Trimming removed 0 bases at V and 1 base at J, with 3 bases between. CDR1 is MNHEY and CDR2 is SVGAGI in the germline V gene. The CDR3 has 13 amino acids. The CDR3 here is CASSYSRNTEAFF. For the CDR3, the DNA is TGTGCCAGCAGTTACTCGAGGAACACTGAAGCTTTCTTT.

CDR3 in DNA: TGTGCCAGCAGTTTAGGGGGGAACCAAGAGACCCAGTACTTC. It yields the protein CASSLGGNQETQYF. The V call is TRBV27, the J call TRBJ2-5; tentatively, D is TRBD2 (6 bases). From germline, CDR1 is MNHEY and CDR2 SMNVEV (reference sequence). The germline V and J ends were trimmed by 2 bases and 0 bases, with 7 bases remaining between them. The CDR3 is 14 amino acids.

The chain carries TRBV6-1 and TRBJ1-5; 8 bases are shared with TRBD1. The CDR3 length is 17 residues. Germline V gene sequence: CDR1 MNHNS, CDR2 SASEGT. V was clipped by 4 bases and J by 4 bases; unmatched bases: 12. CDR3 bases: TGTGCCAGCAGTGTCTCTGCGGCAGGGGGCAAAAATCAGCCCCAGCATTTT. It specifies CASSVSAAGGKNQPQHF.

This clonotype was observed a few times. The chain links TRBV27 to TRBJ1-6; 8 nucleotides match TRBD1. The CDR3 totals 14 residues. V gave up 5 bases and J gave up 7 bases; unmatched junction bases: 4. Germline V lookup: CDR1 MNHEY, CDR2 SMNVEV (reference sequence). CDR3 coding DNA: TGTGCCAGCAGTAGGACAGGGAACAATTCACCCCTCCACTTT. It translates to CASSRTGNNSPLHF.

This clonotype has only a few counts. This sequence joins TRBV6-2 or TRBV6-3 and TRBJ2-6; D ambiguous. The ends were cut back, 2 bases at V and 0 bases at J, with 11 bases in the middle. Germline lookup yields CDR1 MNHEY and CDR2 SVGEGT. This CDR3 is built from 17 residues. CDR3 in amino acids: CASSYPQRYSGANVLTF. The CDR3 DNA follows: TGTGCCAGCAGTTACCCACAGCGCTACTCTGGGGCCAACGTCCTGACTTTC.

This rearrangement joins TRBV25-1 to TRBJ2-2, with 9 nucleotides matching TRBD2. In germline, CDR1 is MGHDK, CDR2 SYGVNS. The CDR3 extends over 14 amino acids. V shed 4 bases, J shed 3 bases, and the junction held 0 bases outside the gene matches. CDR3 sequence (DNA): TGTGCCAGCAGTGGACTAGCGGACACCGGGGAGCTGTTTTTT. It yields the protein CASSGLADTGELFF.

This clonotype has just a few counts. The chain joins TRBV27 to TRBJ2-1, with unresolved D. This CDR3 comprises 16 residues. The V end was cut by 2 bases, the J end by 8 bases, with 19 bases between. The germline CDR1 and CDR2 sequences are MNHEY and SMNVEV (reference sequence). In nucleotides, the CDR3 is TGTGCCAGCAGTTTACCCTCTGCTGTGAGCTTCCATGAGCAGTTCTTC. It encodes CASSLPSAVSFHEQFF.